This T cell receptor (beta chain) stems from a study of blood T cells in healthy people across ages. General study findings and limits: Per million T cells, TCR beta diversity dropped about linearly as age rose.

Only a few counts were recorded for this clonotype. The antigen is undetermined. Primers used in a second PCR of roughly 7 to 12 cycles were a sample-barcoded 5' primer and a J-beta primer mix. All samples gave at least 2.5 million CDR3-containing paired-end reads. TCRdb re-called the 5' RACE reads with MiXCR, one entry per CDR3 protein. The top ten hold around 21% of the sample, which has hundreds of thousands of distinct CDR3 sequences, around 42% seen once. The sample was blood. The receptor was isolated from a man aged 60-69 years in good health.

CDR3 residues: CASSLDPRAFNEQFF. CDR3 nucleotides: TGTGCCAGCAGTTTAGATCCCAGGGCCTTCAATGAGCAGTTCTTC. This chain uses TRBV12-3 or TRBV12-4 with TRBJ2-1, with D perhaps TRBD1 (5 bases). CDR3 length equals 15 residues. V shed 1 base and J shed 6 bases, with 13 bases lying between them.